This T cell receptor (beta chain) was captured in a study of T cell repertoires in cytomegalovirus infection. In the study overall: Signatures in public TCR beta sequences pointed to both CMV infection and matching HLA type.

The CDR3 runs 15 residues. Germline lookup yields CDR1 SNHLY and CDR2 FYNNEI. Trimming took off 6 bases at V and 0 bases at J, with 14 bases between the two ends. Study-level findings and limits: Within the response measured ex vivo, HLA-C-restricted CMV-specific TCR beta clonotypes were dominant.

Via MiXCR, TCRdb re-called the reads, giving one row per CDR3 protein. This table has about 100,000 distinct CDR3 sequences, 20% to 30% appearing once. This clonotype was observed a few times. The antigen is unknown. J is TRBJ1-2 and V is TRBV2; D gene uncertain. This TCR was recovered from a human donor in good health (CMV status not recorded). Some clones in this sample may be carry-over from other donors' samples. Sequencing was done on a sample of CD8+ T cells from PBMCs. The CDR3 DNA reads TGTGCCAGCAGCTCGCCACAATCAGCTAACTATGGCTACACCTTC. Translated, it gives CASSSPQSANYGYTF.